This T cell receptor (beta chain) appears in the sequencing data of a study of T cell responses to AZD1222 COVID-19 vaccine. The CDR3 extends over 15 amino acids. V shed 4 bases and J shed 9 bases, with 16 bases lying between them. Germline V gene lookup returns CDR1 LNHDA and CDR2 SQIVND (reference sequence). As to this clone: Its antigen is unknown.

General study findings and limits: Reportedly, nearly half the spike-specific TCRs target unmutated variant regions. No day 14 peak samples; only post-peak repertoires were characterized. Increased Spike-specific TCR breadth and depth were observed after two AZD1222 doses.

The repertoire was sequenced with immunoSEQ multiplex PCR; TCRdb's copy has only in-frame clones and lacks some. This table has about 110,000 clones, about 88% appearing once. The rearrangement links TRBV19 to TRBJ1-6; D remains unclear. Sequencing was performed on peripheral blood, taken on day 0 of AZD1222 vaccination. The TCR sequence derives from an adult in good health. This chain's CDR3 is CASSTNLNGVSPLHF. The CDR3 region has the DNA TGTGCCAGTAGTACCAATCTAAATGGGGTTTCACCCCTCCACTTT.